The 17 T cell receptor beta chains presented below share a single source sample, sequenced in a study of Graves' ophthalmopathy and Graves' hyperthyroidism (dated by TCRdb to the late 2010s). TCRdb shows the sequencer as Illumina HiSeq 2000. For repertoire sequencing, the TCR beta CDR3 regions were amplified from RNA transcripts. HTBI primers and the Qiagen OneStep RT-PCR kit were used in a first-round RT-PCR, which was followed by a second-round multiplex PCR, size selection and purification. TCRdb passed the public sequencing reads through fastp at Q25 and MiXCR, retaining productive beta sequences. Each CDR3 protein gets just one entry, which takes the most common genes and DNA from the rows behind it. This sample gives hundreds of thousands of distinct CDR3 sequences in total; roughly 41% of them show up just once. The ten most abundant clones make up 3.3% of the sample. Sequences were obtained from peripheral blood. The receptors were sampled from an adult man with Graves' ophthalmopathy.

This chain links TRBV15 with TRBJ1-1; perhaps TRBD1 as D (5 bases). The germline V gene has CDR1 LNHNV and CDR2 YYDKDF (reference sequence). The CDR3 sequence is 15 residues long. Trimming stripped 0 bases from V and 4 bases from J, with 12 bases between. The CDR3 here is CATSRDKMGPTEAFF. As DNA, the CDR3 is TGTGCCACCAGCAGAGATAAGATGGGGCCCACTGAAGCTTTCTTT. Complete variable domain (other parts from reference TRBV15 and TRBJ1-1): DAMVIQNPRYQVTQFGKPVTLSCSQTLNHNVMYWYQQKSSQAPKLLFHYYDKDFNNEADTPDNFQSRRPNTSFCFLDIRSPGLGDTAMYLCATSRDKMGPTEAFFGQGTRLTVV.

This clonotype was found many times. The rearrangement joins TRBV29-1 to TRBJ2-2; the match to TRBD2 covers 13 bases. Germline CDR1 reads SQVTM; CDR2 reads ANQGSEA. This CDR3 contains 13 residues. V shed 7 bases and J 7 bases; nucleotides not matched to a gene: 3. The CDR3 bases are TGCAGCGGGACTAGCGGGGGAGTCGGGGAGCTGTTTTTT. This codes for CSGTSGGVGELFF.

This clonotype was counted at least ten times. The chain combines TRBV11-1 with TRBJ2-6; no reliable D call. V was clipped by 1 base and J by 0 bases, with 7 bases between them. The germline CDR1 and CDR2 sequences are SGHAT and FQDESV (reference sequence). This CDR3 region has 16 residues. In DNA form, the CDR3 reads TGTGCCAGCAGCTTAGAACACTACTCTGGGGCCAACGTCCTGACTTTC. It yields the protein CASSLEHYSGANVLTF.

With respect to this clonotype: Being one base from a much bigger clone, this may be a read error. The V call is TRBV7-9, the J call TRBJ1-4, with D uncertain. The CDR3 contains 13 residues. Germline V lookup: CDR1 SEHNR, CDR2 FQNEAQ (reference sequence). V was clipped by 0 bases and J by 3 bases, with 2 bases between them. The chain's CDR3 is CASSLAANEKLFF. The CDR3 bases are TGTGCCAGCAGCTTAGCGGCTAATGAAAAACTGTTTTTT.

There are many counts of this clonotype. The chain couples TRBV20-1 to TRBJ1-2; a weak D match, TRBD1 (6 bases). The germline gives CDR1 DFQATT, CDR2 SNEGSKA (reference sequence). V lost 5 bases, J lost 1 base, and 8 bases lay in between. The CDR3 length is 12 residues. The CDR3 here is CSARQVNYGYTF. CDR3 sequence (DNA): TGCAGTGCTCGACAGGTTAACTATGGCTACACCTTC.

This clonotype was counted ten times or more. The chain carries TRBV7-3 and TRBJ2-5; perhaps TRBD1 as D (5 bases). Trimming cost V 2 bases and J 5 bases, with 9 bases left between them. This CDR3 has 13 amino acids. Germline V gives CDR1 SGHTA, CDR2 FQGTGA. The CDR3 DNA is TGTGCCAGCAGCTTAGGCCACAGGGAGACCCAGTACTTC. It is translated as CASSLGHRETQYF.

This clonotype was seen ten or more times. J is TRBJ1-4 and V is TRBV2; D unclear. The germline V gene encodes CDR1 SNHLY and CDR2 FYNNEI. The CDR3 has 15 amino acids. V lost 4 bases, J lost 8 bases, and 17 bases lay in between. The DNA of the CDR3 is TGTGCCAGCAGTGTGGCCGGGCAGCCTTGGGAAAAACTGTTTTTT. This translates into CASSVAGQPWEKLFF.

CDR3 sequence reads: CASSLDRYTIYF. Written as DNA, the CDR3 is TGTGCCAGCAGCCTCGACAGATACACCATATATTTT. The rearrangement uses TRBV7-9 and TRBJ1-3, with a weak D call TRBD1 (5 bases). The V gene's germline CDR1 is SEHNR and CDR2 FQNEAQ (reference sequence). V lost 5 bases to trimming and J lost 8 bases, with 10 bases between them. This CDR3 is built from 12 residues. The variable domain in full, completed from reference TRBV7-9 and TRBJ1-3, reads DTGVSQNPRHKITKRGQNVTFRCDPISEHNRLYWYRQTLGQGPEFLTYFQNEAQLEKSRLLSDRFSAERPKGSFSTLEIQRTEQGDSAMYLCASSLDRYTIYFGEGSWLTVV.

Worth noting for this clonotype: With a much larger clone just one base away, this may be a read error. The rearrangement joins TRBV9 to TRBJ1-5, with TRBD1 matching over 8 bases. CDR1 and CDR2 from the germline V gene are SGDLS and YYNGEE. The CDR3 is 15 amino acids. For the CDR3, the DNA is TGCGCCAACAGCTTGTCCGGACAGGGACGCCAGCCCCAGCATTTT. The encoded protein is CANSLSGQGRQPQHF. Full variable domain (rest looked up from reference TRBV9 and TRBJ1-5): DSGVTQTPKHLITATGQRVTLRCSPRSGDLSVYWYQQSLDQGLQFLIQYYNGEERAKGNILERFSAQQFPDLHSELNLSSLELGDSALYFCANSLSGQGRQPQHFGDGTRLSIL.

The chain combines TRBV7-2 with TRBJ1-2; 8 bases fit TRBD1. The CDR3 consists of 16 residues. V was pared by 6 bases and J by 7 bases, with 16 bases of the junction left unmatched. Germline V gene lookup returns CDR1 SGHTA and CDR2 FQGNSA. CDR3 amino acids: CASSSYGWDRRGGYTF. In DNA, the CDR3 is TGTGCCAGCAGTTCATATGGATGGGACAGGAGAGGTGGCTACACCTTC.

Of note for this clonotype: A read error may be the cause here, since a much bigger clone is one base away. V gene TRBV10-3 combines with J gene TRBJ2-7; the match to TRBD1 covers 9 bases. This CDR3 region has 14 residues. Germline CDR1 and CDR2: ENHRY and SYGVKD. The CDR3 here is CAISRDRVSYGQYF. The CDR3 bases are TGTGCCATCAGTCGGGACAGGGTCTCCTACGGGCAGTACTTC.

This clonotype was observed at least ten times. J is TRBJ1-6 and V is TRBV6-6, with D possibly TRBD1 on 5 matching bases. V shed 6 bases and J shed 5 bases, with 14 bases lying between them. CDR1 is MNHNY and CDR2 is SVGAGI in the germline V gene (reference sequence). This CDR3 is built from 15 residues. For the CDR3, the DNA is TGTGCCAGCAGCCTCAGACAGAGCGATAATTCACCCCTCCACTTT. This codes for CASSLRQSDNSPLHF.

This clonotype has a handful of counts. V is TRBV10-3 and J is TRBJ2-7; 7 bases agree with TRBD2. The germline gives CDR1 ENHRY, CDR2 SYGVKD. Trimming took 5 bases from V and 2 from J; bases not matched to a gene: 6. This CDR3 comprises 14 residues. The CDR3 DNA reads TGTGCCATCAGTATCAGCGGGGCAACCTACGAGCAGTACTTC. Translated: CAISISGATYEQYF.

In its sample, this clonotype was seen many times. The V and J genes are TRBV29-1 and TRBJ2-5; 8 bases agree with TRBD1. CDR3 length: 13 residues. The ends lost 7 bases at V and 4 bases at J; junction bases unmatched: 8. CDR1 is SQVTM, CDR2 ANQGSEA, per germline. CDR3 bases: TGCAGCGCAACGACAGGGGTTGCAGAGACCCAGTACTTC. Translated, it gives CSATTGVAETQYF. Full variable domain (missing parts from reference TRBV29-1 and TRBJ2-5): SAVISQKPSRDICQRGTSLTIQCQVDSQVTMMFWYRQQPGQSLTLIATANQGSEATYESGFVIDKFPISRPNLTFSTLTVSNMSPEDSSIYLCSATTGVAETQYFGPGTRLLVL.

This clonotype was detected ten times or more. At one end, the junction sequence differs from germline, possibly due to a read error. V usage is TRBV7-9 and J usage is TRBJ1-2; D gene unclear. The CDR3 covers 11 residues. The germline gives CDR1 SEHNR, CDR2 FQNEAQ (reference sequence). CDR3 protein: CASSSHNRAQF. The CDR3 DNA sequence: TGTGCCAGCAGCTCCCACAACCGGGCTCAATTC.

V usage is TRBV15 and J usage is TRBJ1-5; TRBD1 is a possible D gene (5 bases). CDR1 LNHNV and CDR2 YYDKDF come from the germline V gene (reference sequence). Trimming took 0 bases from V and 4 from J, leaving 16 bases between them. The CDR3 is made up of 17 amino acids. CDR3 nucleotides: TGTGCCACCAGCAGAGATCGGGGGGTCGGCGATAATCAGCCCCAGCATTTT. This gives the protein CATSRDRGVGDNQPQHF.

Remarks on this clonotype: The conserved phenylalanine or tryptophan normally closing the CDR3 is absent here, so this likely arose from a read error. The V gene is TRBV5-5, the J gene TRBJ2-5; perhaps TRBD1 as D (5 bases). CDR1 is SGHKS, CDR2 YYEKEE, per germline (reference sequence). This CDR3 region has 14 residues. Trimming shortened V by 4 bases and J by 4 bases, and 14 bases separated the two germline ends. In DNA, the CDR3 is TGTGCCAGCAGCAAAGACAGTATGAGAGAGACCCAGTACGTC. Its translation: CASSKDSMRETQYV.